This TCR beta chain was sequenced in a study of shared clonotypes between healthy human individuals. General study results and limits: Sharing across four donors was highest in naive CD4 (approximately 5%) and lowest in memory CD8 (0.4%). Sequencing depth was expected to influence donor clonotype sharing.

Adults of Caucasian background living in Nashville, Tennessee made up all donors. Germline CDR1 MDHEN, CDR2 SYDVKM. The ends lost 8 bases at V and 0 bases at J; junction bases unmatched: 10. The CDR3 is 16 residues long. Concerning this clone: Its antigen is undetermined.

The authors distributed each subset's genomic DNA evenly over several immunoSEQ plates. Using immunoSEQ multiplex PCR, the repertoire was profiled, and TCRdb retains in-frame clones only, with some absent. Of roughly 1 million clones listed, 70% to 80% are singletons. The specimen was memory CD4+ T cells from PBMCs. As to subset: CD45RA-negative fraction. The clonotype originates from a man aged 18 to 29 in good health. Some clones in this sample may be carry-over from other donors' samples. The genes are TRBV28 and TRBJ1-5; TRBD1 aligns across 7 bases. CDR3: CASQGQSVNSNQPQHF. The CDR3 bases are TGTGCCAGCCAGGGACAGTCAGTCAATAGCAATCAGCCCCAGCATTTT.